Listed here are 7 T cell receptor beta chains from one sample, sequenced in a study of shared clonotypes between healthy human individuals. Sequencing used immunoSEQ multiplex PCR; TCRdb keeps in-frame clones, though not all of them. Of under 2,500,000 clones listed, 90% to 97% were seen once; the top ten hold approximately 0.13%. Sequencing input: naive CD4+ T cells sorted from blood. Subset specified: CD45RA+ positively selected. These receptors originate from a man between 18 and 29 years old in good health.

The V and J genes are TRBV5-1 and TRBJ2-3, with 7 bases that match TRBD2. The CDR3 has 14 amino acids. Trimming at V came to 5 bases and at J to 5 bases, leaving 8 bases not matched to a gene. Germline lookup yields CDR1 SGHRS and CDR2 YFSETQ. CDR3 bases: TGCGCCAGCAGTCGCGGGAGTCCGGGAGATACGCAGTATTTT. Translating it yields CASSRGSPGDTQYF.

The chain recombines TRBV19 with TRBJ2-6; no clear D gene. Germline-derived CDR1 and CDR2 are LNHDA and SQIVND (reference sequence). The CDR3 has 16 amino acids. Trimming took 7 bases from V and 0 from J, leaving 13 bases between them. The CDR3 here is CASTPAPGSGANVLTF. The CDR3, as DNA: TGTGCCAGTACCCCCGCCCCAGGCTCTGGGGCCAACGTCCTGACTTTC. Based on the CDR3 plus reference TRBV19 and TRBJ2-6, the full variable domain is DGGITQSPKYLFRKEGQNVTLSCEQNLNHDAMYWYRQDPGQGLRLIYYSQIVNDFQKGDIAEGYSVSREKKESFPLTVTSAQKNPTAFYLCASTPAPGSGANVLTFGAGSRLTVL.

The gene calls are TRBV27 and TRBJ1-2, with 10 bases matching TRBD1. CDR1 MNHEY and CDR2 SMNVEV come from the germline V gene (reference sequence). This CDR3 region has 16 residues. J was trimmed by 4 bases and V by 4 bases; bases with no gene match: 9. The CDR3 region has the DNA TGTGCCAGCAGTTGGTCTCCGGGACAGGGGACCTATGGCTACACCTTC. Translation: CASSWSPGQGTYGYTF.

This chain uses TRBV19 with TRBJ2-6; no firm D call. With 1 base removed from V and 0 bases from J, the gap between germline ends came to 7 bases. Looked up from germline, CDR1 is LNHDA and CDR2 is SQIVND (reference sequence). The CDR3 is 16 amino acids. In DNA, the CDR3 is TGTGCCAGTAGTATAGGACTGACCTCTGGGGCCAACGTCCTGACTTTC. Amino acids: CASSIGLTSGANVLTF. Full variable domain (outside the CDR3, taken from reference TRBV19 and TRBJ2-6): DGGITQSPKYLFRKEGQNVTLSCEQNLNHDAMYWYRQDPGQGLRLIYYSQIVNDFQKGDIAEGYSVSREKKESFPLTVTSAQKNPTAFYLCASSIGLTSGANVLTFGAGSRLTVL.

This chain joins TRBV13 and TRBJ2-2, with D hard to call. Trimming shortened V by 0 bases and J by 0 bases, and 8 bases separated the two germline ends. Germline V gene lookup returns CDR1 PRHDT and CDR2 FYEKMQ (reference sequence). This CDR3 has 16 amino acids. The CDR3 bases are TGTGCCAGCAGCTTAGGTCAACGTTCGAACACCGGGGAGCTGTTTTTT. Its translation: CASSLGQRSNTGELFF.

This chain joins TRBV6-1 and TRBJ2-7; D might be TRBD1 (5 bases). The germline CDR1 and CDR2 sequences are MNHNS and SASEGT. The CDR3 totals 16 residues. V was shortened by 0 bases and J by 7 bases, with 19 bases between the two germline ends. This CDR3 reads CASSEAGQGGRKEQYF. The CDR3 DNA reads TGTGCCAGCAGTGAAGCTGGGCAGGGTGGGCGGAAAGAGCAGTACTTC.

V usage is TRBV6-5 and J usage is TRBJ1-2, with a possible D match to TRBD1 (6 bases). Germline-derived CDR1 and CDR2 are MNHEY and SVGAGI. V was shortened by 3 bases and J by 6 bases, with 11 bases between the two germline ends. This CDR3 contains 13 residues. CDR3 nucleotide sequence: TGTGCCAGCAGTTATTTTCAGGGGAATGGCTACACCTTC. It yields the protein CASSYFQGNGYTF.